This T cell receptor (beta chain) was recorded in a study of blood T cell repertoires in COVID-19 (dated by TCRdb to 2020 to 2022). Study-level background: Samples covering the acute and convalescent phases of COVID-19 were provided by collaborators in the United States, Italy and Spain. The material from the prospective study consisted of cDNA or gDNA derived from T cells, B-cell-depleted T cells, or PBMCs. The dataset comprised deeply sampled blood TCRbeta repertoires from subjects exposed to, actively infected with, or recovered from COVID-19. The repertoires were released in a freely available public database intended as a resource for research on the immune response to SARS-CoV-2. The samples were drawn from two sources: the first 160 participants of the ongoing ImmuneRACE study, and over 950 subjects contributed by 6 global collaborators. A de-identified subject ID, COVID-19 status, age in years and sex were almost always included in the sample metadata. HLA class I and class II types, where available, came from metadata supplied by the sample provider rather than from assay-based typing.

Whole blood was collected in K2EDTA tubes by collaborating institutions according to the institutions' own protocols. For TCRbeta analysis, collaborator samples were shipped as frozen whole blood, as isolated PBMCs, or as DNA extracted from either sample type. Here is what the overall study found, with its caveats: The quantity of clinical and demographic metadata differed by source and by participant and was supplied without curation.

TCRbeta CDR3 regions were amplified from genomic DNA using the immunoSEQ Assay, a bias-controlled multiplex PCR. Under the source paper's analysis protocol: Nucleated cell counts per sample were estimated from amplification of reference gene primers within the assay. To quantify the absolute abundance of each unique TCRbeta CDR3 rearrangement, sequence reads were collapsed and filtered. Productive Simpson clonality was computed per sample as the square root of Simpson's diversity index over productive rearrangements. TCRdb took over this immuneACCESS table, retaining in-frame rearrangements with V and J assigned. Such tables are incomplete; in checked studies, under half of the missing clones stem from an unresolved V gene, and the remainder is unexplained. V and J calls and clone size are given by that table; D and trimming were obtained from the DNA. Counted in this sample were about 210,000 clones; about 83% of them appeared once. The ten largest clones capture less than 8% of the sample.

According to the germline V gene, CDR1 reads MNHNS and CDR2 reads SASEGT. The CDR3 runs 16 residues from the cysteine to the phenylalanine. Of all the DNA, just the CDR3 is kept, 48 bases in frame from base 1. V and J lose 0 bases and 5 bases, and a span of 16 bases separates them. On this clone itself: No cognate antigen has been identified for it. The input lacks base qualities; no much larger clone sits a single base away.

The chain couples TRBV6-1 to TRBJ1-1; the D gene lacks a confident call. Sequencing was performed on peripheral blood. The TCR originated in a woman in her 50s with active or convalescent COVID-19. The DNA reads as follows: TGTGCCAGCAGTGAAGCCCCTTTACGGGGTAGGACTGAAGCTTTCTTT. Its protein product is CASSEAPLRGRTEAFF.